These 25 T cell receptor beta chains were sequenced from one sample in a study of control samples from healthy donors and cancer patients. Produced via immunoSEQ multiplex PCR; TCRdb's table is partial and in-frame only. This table holds around 100,000 clones, roughly 90% found once. The sequencing input was blood. These receptors were collected from a woman aged 45-60 years in good health.

The CDR3 DNA reads as TGTGCCAGCAGCCGAGACCTACAGGGAGCCACTGAAGCTTTCTTT. It encodes CASSRDLQGATEAFF. V gene TRBV11-2 combines with J gene TRBJ1-1, with D perhaps TRBD1 (6 bases). In germline, CDR1 is SGHAT, CDR2 FQNNGV. The length of the CDR3 is 15 residues. V lost 5 bases and J lost 4, with 17 bases in between.

V is TRBV6-2 or TRBV6-3 and J is TRBJ1-2; D not resolved. The CDR3 length is 12 residues. V was trimmed by 5 bases and J by 5 bases, leaving 9 bases between them. Germline CDR1 reads MNHEY; CDR2 reads SVGEGT. As DNA, the CDR3 is TGTGCCAGCAGTAACAGCCCATATGGCTACACCTTC. It codes for CASSNSPYGYTF.

The CDR3 nucleotides are TGTGCCAGCAAACCAGAGCTCTATAGCAATCAGCCCCAGCATTTT. Its translation: CASKPELYSNQPQHF. This rearrangement joins TRBV6-5 to TRBJ1-5, with no clear D. Germline V gives CDR1 MNHEY, CDR2 SVGAGI. The germline V and J ends were trimmed by 7 bases and 0 bases, with 13 bases remaining between them. The CDR3 is 15 residues long.

The chain uses TRBV12-3 or TRBV12-4 and TRBJ1-1; no clear D gene. The CDR3 length is 11 residues. V lost 7 bases to trimming and J lost 5 bases, with 8 bases between them. CDR3 amino acids: CASTSSTEAFF. CDR3 bases: TGTGCCAGCACCAGTAGTACTGAAGCTTTCTTT.

The chain joins TRBV6-5 to TRBJ2-5, with TRBD2 matching 7 bases. The CDR3 is 14 residues long. The germline gives CDR1 MNHEY, CDR2 SVGAGI. With V trimmed by 2 bases and J by 4 bases, 4 bases remained unmatched. CDR3 protein: CASSYAGRVETQYF. CDR3 DNA: TGTGCCAGCAGTTACGCGGGGAGGGTAGAGACCCAGTACTTC.

The chain couples TRBV5-1 to TRBJ2-7, with D tentatively TRBD2 (6 bases). Germline assignment: CDR1 SGHRS and CDR2 YFSETQ. With 4 bases removed from V and 4 bases from J, the gap between germline ends came to 18 bases. The CDR3 runs to 15 residues. In nucleotides, the CDR3 is TGCGCCAGCAGCCCTTTCTTGGGAGGAGGGTACGAGCAGTACTTC. Its translation is CASSPFLGGGYEQYF.

The rearrangement joins TRBV27 to TRBJ2-7; the D call may be TRBD1 or TRBD2 (6 bases each). The CDR3 consists of 16 residues. V was pared by 3 bases and J by 3 bases, with 18 bases between. Germline CDR1 reads MNHEY; CDR2 reads SMNVEV (reference sequence). Written as DNA, the CDR3 is TGTGCCAGCAGTTTGACGAAGGGGGGATTGGTCTACGAGCAGTACTTC. Protein sequence: CASSLTKGGLVYEQYF.

CDR3: CASSSEGLAGLTDTQYF. The CDR3 coding sequence is TGTGCCAGCAGCTCTGAAGGACTAGCGGGCCTCACAGATACGCAGTATTTT. The rearrangement joins TRBV7-2 to TRBJ2-3, with 11 bases identical to TRBD2. V lost 4 bases and J lost 2; bases outside the gene matches: 8. The CDR3 runs to 17 residues. Looked up from germline, CDR1 is SGHTA and CDR2 is FQGNSA.

This chain links TRBV25-1 with TRBJ2-7; D is unclear. Germline CDR1 reads MGHDK; CDR2 reads SYGVNS. Trimming shortened V by 3 bases and J by 6 bases, and 9 bases separated the two germline ends. The CDR3 extends over 12 amino acids. In DNA, the CDR3 is TGTGCCAGCAGTGACCCCAGGCGCGAGCAGTACTTC. Translation gives CASSDPRREQYF.

The rearrangement uses TRBV5-1 and TRBJ2-7; 7 positions agree with TRBD1. Germline lookup yields CDR1 SGHRS and CDR2 YFSETQ. The CDR3 length is 15 residues. V shed 0 bases and J 3 bases; nucleotides not matched to a gene: 6. The CDR3 coding sequence is TGCGCCAGCAGCTTGGAAGGGGGCGTTATCTACGAGCAGTACTTC. Its translation: CASSLEGGVIYEQYF.

The J gene is TRBJ1-4, the V gene TRBV2; D is undetermined. The CDR3 has 15 residues. Trimming removed 2 bases from V and 0 bases from J, with 7 bases in between. Germline lookup yields CDR1 SNHLY and CDR2 FYNNEI. CDR3 loop: CASSELQSTNEKLFF. In DNA form, the CDR3 reads TGTGCCAGCAGTGAATTACAGTCAACTAATGAAAAACTGTTTTTT.

This rearrangement joins TRBV11-3 to TRBJ2-2; the match to TRBD1 covers 8 bases. This CDR3 region has 20 residues. V gave up 0 bases and J gave up 4 bases; unmatched junction bases: 16. The V gene's germline CDR1 is SGHNT and CDR2 YENEEA. The CDR3 DNA follows: TGTGCCAGCAGCTTAGATCTGGGGATGACAGGGGCCAGCAGCACCGGGGAGCTGTTTTTT. The encoded protein is CASSLDLGMTGASSTGELFF.

This chain links TRBV5-1 with TRBJ1-2, with D tentatively TRBD1 (6 bases). The V gene lost 3 bases and the J gene lost 0 bases, with 18 bases spanning the gap. The CDR3 is made up of 17 amino acids. Germline loops: CDR1 SGHRS, CDR2 YFSETQ. The CDR3 DNA follows: TGCGCCAGCAGCTCCGGACAGCAGTATCCCACTAACTATGGCTACACCTTC. Translated: CASSSGQQYPTNYGYTF.

This sequence joins TRBV24-1 and TRBJ1-5; D not resolved. The ends were cut back, 3 bases at V and 1 base at J, with 18 bases in the middle. Germline values: CDR1 KGHDR, CDR2 SFDVKD. The CDR3 spans 18 residues. The CDR3: CATSDRKGSGSSNQPQHF. As DNA, the CDR3 is TGTGCCACCAGTGATCGAAAAGGGTCGGGATCGAGCAATCAGCCCCAGCATTTT.

The V call is TRBV5-6, the J call TRBJ1-1; D is perhaps TRBD1 (6 bases). V lost 4 bases, J lost 6 bases, and 10 bases lay in between. CDR1 is SGHDT and CDR2 is YYEEEE in the germline V gene. The CDR3 has 12 amino acids. The CDR3 spells CASSQGTPEAFF. The CDR3 DNA sequence: TGTGCCAGCAGCCAAGGGACACCTGAAGCTTTCTTT.

V and J are TRBV2 and TRBJ2-6; the match to TRBD1 covers 9 bases. V lost 4 bases, J lost 0 bases, and 13 bases stayed unmatched. Germline CDR1 and CDR2: SNHLY and FYNNEI. The CDR3 sequence is 20 residues long. In DNA form, the CDR3 reads TGTGCCAGCAGTGTTTTGACAGGGGGTTCCCTTTTCTCTGGGGCCAACGTCCTGACTTTC. This translates into CASSVLTGGSLFSGANVLTF.

CDR3 coding DNA: TGCGCCAGCAGCTTGGAGGGGGAGGAAGCTTTCTTT. Amino acids: CASSLEGEEAFF. V gene TRBV5-1 combines with J gene TRBJ1-1, with D maybe TRBD1 (6 bases). CDR3 length: 12 residues. Germline loops: CDR1 SGHRS, CDR2 YFSETQ. V lost 0 bases and J 8 bases, leaving 8 bases between the germline ends. The whole variable domain, remainder taken from reference TRBV5-1 and TRBJ1-1, is KAGVTQTPRYLIKTRGQQVTLSCSPISGHRSVSWYQQTPGQGLQFLFEYFSETQRNKGNFPGRFSGRQFSNSRSEMNVSTLELGDSALYLCASSLEGEEAFFGQGTRLTVV.

The chain links TRBV7-2 to TRBJ1-2; 9 nucleotides line up with TRBD1. Germline assignment: CDR1 SGHTA and CDR2 FQGNSA. The CDR3 is 14 residues long. The V and J ends lost 1 base and 7 bases, in that order; junction bases with no gene match: 4. The chain's CDR3 is CASSLGDRVGGYTF. The CDR3 nucleotides read TGTGCCAGCAGCTTAGGGGACAGGGTTGGTGGCTACACCTTC.

The V gene is TRBV9, the J gene TRBJ2-1, with 10 bases aligning to TRBD2. There are 15 residues in the CDR3. V was pared by 1 base and J by 5 bases, with 3 bases of the junction left unmatched. Germline V gene sequence: CDR1 SGDLS, CDR2 YYNGEE. The CDR3 reads CASSVKREGNNEQFF. As DNA, the CDR3 is TGTGCCAGCAGCGTAAAGCGGGAGGGTAACAATGAGCAGTTCTTC.

The genes are TRBV4-1 and TRBJ1-1; no firm D call. This CDR3 comprises 14 residues. Trimming left V 5 bases short and J 5 bases short, with 15 bases between. CDR1 is MGHRA and CDR2 is YSYEKL in the germline V gene. In nucleotides, the CDR3 is TGCGCCAGCAGCGGCGGGGTACCACGAACTGAAGCTTTCTTT. This codes for CASSGGVPRTEAFF.

V usage is TRBV24-1 and J usage is TRBJ2-2; the D is unclear. Germline CDR1 KGHDR, CDR2 SFDVKD. Trimming cost V 1 base and J 6 bases, with 11 bases left between them. CDR3 size: 15 residues. In DNA, the CDR3 is TGTGCCACCAGTGATTTCACTGGGTTGTCCGGGGAGCTGTTTTTT. Protein sequence: CATSDFTGLSGELFF.

CDR3 nucleotides: TGTGCCAGCCGGACAGGGCGGAACTATGGCTACACCTTC. Translating it yields CASRTGRNYGYTF. The V gene is TRBV27, the J gene TRBJ1-2; 8 bases match TRBD1. Germline CDR1 is MNHEY and CDR2 is SMNVEV (reference sequence). With V trimmed by 8 bases and J by 2 bases, 4 bases remained unmatched. This CDR3 has 13 residues.

This chain connects TRBV5-1 to TRBJ1-3, with 8 bases identical to TRBD1. Per germline, CDR1 SGHRS and CDR2 YFSETQ. The CDR3 length is 15 residues. Trimming took 5 bases from V and 4 from J; bases not matched to a gene: 8. As DNA, the CDR3 is TGCGCCAGCAGTACGGACAGGGCTCCAGGAAACACCATATATTTT. Translation gives CASSTDRAPGNTIYF.

This clone was seen a single time. V is TRBV14 and J is TRBJ2-7; 7 bases match TRBD2. This CDR3 is 16 amino acids long. V trimming: 4 bases; J trimming: 0 bases; junction bases outside the gene matches: 9. Germline V CDR1 and CDR2: SGHDN, FVKESK. The CDR3 region is CASSPLGSSGSYEQYV. For the CDR3, the DNA is TGTGCCAGCAGCCCTCTGGGCTCTAGCGGCTCCTACGAGCAGTACGTC.

This clone has just a few counts. V is TRBV7-8 and J is TRBJ1-6; 11 bases map to TRBD1. Germline V lookup: CDR1 SGHVS, CDR2 FQNEAQ. The CDR3 contains 15 residues. The V and J ends lost 3 bases and 10 bases, in that order; junction bases with no gene match: 5. The CDR3 is CASSFEGDRGSPLHF. CDR3 nucleotides: TGTGCCAGCAGCTTCGAAGGGGACAGGGGGTCACCCCTCCACTTT.